A selection of T cell receptor beta chains follows, all from one sample in a study of a mutant IDH1 vaccine in newly diagnosed glioma. Their cognate antigens are unknown. TCRdb keeps only in-frame clones here, not all; method: immunoSEQ multiplex PCR. The table lists 50,000 to 75,000 clones, 75% to 85% of them singletons. Material: PBMCs, obtained from a glioma patient whose treatment included an IDH1 peptide vaccine. The receptors here all came from a man between 50 and 59 years old with glioma. CDR3s leave out the opening cysteine and the closing phenylalanine or tryptophan. The D gene is left open where the match is weak.

v_gene: TRBV2
j_gene: TRBJ2-5
d_gene: TRBD2
CDR3aa: ASSREGGETQY

v_gene: TRBV2
j_gene: TRBJ1-5
d_gene: .
CDR3aa: ASRGQLSNQPQH

v_gene: TRBV5-1
j_gene: TRBJ2-7
d_gene: TRBD1
CDR3aa: ASSWGQGDGSYEQY

v_gene: TRBV29-1
j_gene: TRBJ2-1
d_gene: .
CDR3aa: SVEGGAGSEQF

v_gene: TRBV6-5
j_gene: TRBJ1-3
d_gene: TRBD1
CDR3aa: ASSYRTGLRNTIY

v_gene: TRBV28
j_gene: TRBJ1-5
d_gene: .
CDR3aa: ASSRTAGVYQPQH

v_gene: TRBV6-5
j_gene: TRBJ2-5
d_gene: .
CDR3aa: ASSYDGPSDGETQY

v_gene: TRBV4-1
j_gene: TRBJ1-1
d_gene: .
CDR3aa: ASSQGGAGEAF

v_gene: TRBV18
j_gene: TRBJ2-2
d_gene: .
CDR3aa: ASSPGRADTGELF

v_gene: TRBV9
j_gene: TRBJ2-1
d_gene: .
CDR3aa: ASSVGYNEQF

v_gene: TRBV10-3
j_gene: TRBJ2-5
d_gene: .
CDR3aa: ATASEETQY

v_gene: TRBV7-2
j_gene: TRBJ2-3
d_gene: TRBD2
CDR3aa: ASSSRIMRELADTQY

v_gene: TRBV5-1
j_gene: TRBJ2-5
d_gene: .
CDR3aa: ASSDSGETQY

v_gene: TRBV7-2
j_gene: TRBJ2-7
d_gene: TRBD2
CDR3aa: ASSPQMRGVSYEQY